This T cell receptor (beta chain) was retrieved from a study of blood T cell repertoires in COVID-19. Germline V lookup: CDR1 MDHEN, CDR2 SYDVKM. V lost 6 bases to trimming and J lost 3 bases; unmatched junction nucleotides: 4. This CDR3 region has 14 residues. Sequenced by immunoSEQ multiplex PCR; TCRdb stores in-frame clones only, minus some. The sample consists of roughly 290,000 clones, around 88% of them appearing once. In assigning cohorts, the study relied on participant-reported clinical history. Sequencing used PBMCs or T cells enriched from blood (not recorded which). The chain links TRBV28 to TRBJ2-4; 8 nucleotides align to TRBD2. The sequence derives from a woman aged 40 to 55 who had recovered from COVID-19. CDR3 loop: CASRTGGDKNIQYF. The CDR3 DNA reads as TGTGCCAGCAGGACGGGAGGGGACAAAAACATTCAGTACTTC.